These T cell receptor beta chains were read from a single sample in a study of STAT5B mutations in CD4+ large granular lymphocyte leukemia. TCRdb keeps only in-frame clones here, not all; method: immunoSEQ multiplex PCR. The repertoire holds about 40,000 clones, with 65% to 85% as singletons. The sample taken for sequencing was CD4+ T cells from blood buffy coats. These receptor sequences come from a human donor in good health. CDR3s leave out the opening cysteine and the closing phenylalanine or tryptophan. The order of the fields is V gene, J gene, D gene, CDR3 protein. The D gene is left open where the match is weak.

v_call: TRBV4-3; j_call: TRBJ1-2; d_call: TRBD1; cdr3_aa: ASSQAEVGQGANRRGYT
v_call: TRBV20-1; j_call: TRBJ2-3; d_call: -; cdr3_aa: SAKTADTQY
v_call: TRBV7-2; j_call: TRBJ2-5; d_call: -; cdr3_aa: ASSISPQETQY
v_call: TRBV5-1; j_call: TRBJ1-1; d_call: -; cdr3_aa: ASSGRTDRNTEAF
v_call: TRBV18; j_call: TRBJ2-7; d_call: -; cdr3_aa: ASSPGQSSYEQY
v_call: TRBV2; j_call: TRBJ2-1; d_call: TRBD2; cdr3_aa: ASSGYSGGNSYNEQF
v_call: TRBV29-1; j_call: TRBJ1-2; d_call: -; cdr3_aa: SVGQNYGYT
v_call: TRBV7-2; j_call: TRBJ2-1; d_call: TRBD2; cdr3_aa: ASSLASGGGWNEQF
v_call: TRBV10-2; j_call: TRBJ2-1; d_call: -; cdr3_aa: ASTPGLNEQF
v_call: TRBV15; j_call: TRBJ2-3; d_call: -; cdr3_aa: ATSRAGAGTDTQY
v_call: TRBV19; j_call: TRBJ1-2; d_call: -; cdr3_aa: ASSILSGSNYGYT
v_call: TRBV5-8; j_call: TRBJ2-7; d_call: -; cdr3_aa: ASSLMRGTASYEQY
v_call: TRBV2; j_call: TRBJ1-5; d_call: -; cdr3_aa: ASSERRGEQSNQPQH
v_call: TRBV6-1; j_call: TRBJ2-7; d_call: TRBD1; cdr3_aa: ASSGPGQGFSFYEQY
v_call: TRBV5-1; j_call: TRBJ2-1; d_call: -; cdr3_aa: ASTGGGTYNEQF
v_call: TRBV4-3; j_call: TRBJ2-1; d_call: TRBD2; cdr3_aa: ASSPQPPLAGGLYNEQF
v_call: TRBV18; j_call: TRBJ1-1; d_call: -; cdr3_aa: ASSPRDPLNTEAF
v_call: TRBV6-1; j_call: TRBJ1-2; d_call: TRBD1; cdr3_aa: ASSEAGTGRGYGYT
v_call: TRBV6-1; j_call: TRBJ2-1; d_call: -; cdr3_aa: ASSSGQNNEQF
v_call: TRBV28; j_call: TRBJ1-2; d_call: -; cdr3_aa: ASSGNYGYT
v_call: TRBV19; j_call: TRBJ1-2; d_call: TRBD1; cdr3_aa: ASSPRQGPRGYT
v_call: TRBV7-6; j_call: TRBJ2-1; d_call: TRBD2; cdr3_aa: ASSLGGGNREQF
v_call: TRBV2; j_call: TRBJ2-3; d_call: TRBD2; cdr3_aa: ASSEAGTSGGTDTQY
v_call: TRBV6-1; j_call: TRBJ1-1; d_call: -; cdr3_aa: ASSEQLSTV
v_call: TRBV30; j_call: TRBJ1-2; d_call: TRBD1; cdr3_aa: ALDQGQGVYGYT
v_call: TRBV2; j_call: TRBJ1-5; d_call: -; cdr3_aa: ASSEGSTGNQPQH
v_call: TRBV6-1; j_call: TRBJ1-1; d_call: -; cdr3_aa: ASSEFHPNTEAF
v_call: TRBV5-4; j_call: TRBJ1-3; d_call: -; cdr3_aa: ASSSTGLTGNTIY
v_call: TRBV6-5; j_call: TRBJ1-4; d_call: -; cdr3_aa: ASSTDLTPNEKLF
v_call: TRBV18; j_call: TRBJ1-5; d_call: -; cdr3_aa: ASSSAGDSNQPQH
v_call: TRBV7-9; j_call: TRBJ1-1; d_call: -; cdr3_aa: ASSLETPGNTEAF
v_call: TRBV27; j_call: TRBJ1-3; d_call: -; cdr3_aa: ASSSSLGVGGNTIY
v_call: TRBV5-1; j_call: TRBJ2-5; d_call: TRBD1; cdr3_aa: ASSGSTGRQETQY
v_call: TRBV9; j_call: TRBJ2-2; d_call: TRBD2; cdr3_aa: ASSVGGTSGSTGELF
v_call: TRBV11-2; j_call: TRBJ1-1; d_call: -; cdr3_aa: ASSPDIMNTEAF
v_call: TRBV19; j_call: TRBJ2-1; d_call: TRBD2; cdr3_aa: ASSPPSGTRFNEQF
v_call: TRBV2; j_call: TRBJ1-2; d_call: TRBD1; cdr3_aa: ASTGPGQGLIYGYT
v_call: TRBV5-6; j_call: TRBJ2-3; d_call: -; cdr3_aa: ASSLARGRGYTDTQY
v_call: TRBV9; j_call: TRBJ2-5; d_call: TRBD2; cdr3_aa: ASSVAGGDYQETQY
v_call: TRBV19; j_call: TRBJ2-7; d_call: -; cdr3_aa: ASSFQHSQAGEQY
v_call: TRBV29-1; j_call: TRBJ2-2; d_call: -; cdr3_aa: SVAPGDDGELF
v_call: TRBV19; j_call: TRBJ1-2; d_call: -; cdr3_aa: ASSERQDYGYT
v_call: TRBV6-6; j_call: TRBJ2-7; d_call: TRBD2; cdr3_aa: ASSYGLAAVGQQY
v_call: TRBV28; j_call: TRBJ1-2; d_call: TRBD1; cdr3_aa: ASSPGQGTYNYGYT
v_call: TRBV27; j_call: TRBJ2-1; d_call: -; cdr3_aa: ASSTPSSYNEQF
v_call: TRBV28; j_call: TRBJ2-1; d_call: TRBD2; cdr3_aa: ASSSFGGEIINEQF
v_call: TRBV6-1; j_call: TRBJ2-3; d_call: -; cdr3_aa: ASSEAWDLDTQY
v_call: TRBV10-2; j_call: TRBJ1-2; d_call: TRBD1; cdr3_aa: ASRPGQGVEGYT
v_call: TRBV5-6; j_call: TRBJ2-2; d_call: -; cdr3_aa: ASSFPGAVTGELF
v_call: TRBV28; j_call: TRBJ2-5; d_call: -; cdr3_aa: ASSRTVQETQY
v_call: TRBV13; j_call: TRBJ2-3; d_call: -; cdr3_aa: ASSPKMGVGGTDTQY
v_call: TRBV7-9; j_call: TRBJ1-6; d_call: -; cdr3_aa: ASSPGVSNSPLH